These 6 T cell receptor beta chains came from one sample sequenced in a study of OX40 agonist ivuxolimab in advanced cancers. The method behind the library was the immunoSEQ multiplex PCR assay. TCRdb holds this immuneACCESS table with in-frame rearrangements only. Some clones are missing; in checked studies, unresolved V genes explain under half, and the rest has no known cause. This sample gives about 62,000 clones in total; roughly 89% of them show up just once. Clones ranked in the top ten supply over 0.6% of the sample. The source was CD4+ or CD8+ T cells sorted from blood, collected in a trial of the OX40 agonist ivuxolimab. The receptors shown here come from an adult with an advanced solid tumor such as melanoma, head and neck, liver or kidney cancer.

J is TRBJ2-6 and V is TRBV27; D not certain. The V end lost 3 bases, the J end lost 4 bases, and 10 bases lay between the germline ends. Germline V lookup: CDR1 MNHEY, CDR2 SMNVEV (reference sequence). CDR3 length: 15 residues. CDR3 sequence: CASSFLGRGANVLTF. DNA of the CDR3: TGTGCCAGCAGTTTTCTCGGCAGAGGGGCCAACGTCCTGACTTTC.

The rearrangement links TRBV6-5 to TRBJ1-4; TRBD1 matches 10 bases. The CDR3 is 14 amino acids. J was trimmed by 6 bases and V by 5 bases; bases with no gene match: 3. CDR1 MNHEY and CDR2 SVGAGI come from the germline V gene. DNA of the CDR3: TGTGCCAGCAGTCAAGGGACAGGGGATGAAAAACTGTTTTTT. Residues: CASSQGTGDEKLFF.

V and J are TRBV11-2 and TRBJ2-3, with D tentatively TRBD1 (6 bases). The CDR3 length is 14 residues. CDR1 and CDR2 (germline): SGHAT, FQNNGV. Trimming stripped 6 bases from V and 0 bases from J, with 10 bases between. CDR3 loop: CASRQTGSTDTQYF. The CDR3 DNA reads TGTGCCAGCAGACAAACAGGGAGCACAGATACGCAGTATTTT.

The chain combines TRBV15 with TRBJ1-4, with 9 bases matching TRBD1. Germline V lookup: CDR1 LNHNV, CDR2 YYDKDF (reference sequence). The CDR3 totals 15 residues. The V and J ends lost 5 bases and 7 bases, in that order; junction bases with no gene match: 8. The CDR3 reads CATSRPGTGSEKLFF. The CDR3 DNA is TGTGCCACCAGCCGCCCTGGGACAGGGAGTGAAAAACTGTTTTTT.

This clone was detected once. The chain joins TRBV28 to TRBJ2-1; D is possibly TRBD1 or TRBD2 (7 bases each). Between the trimmed V and J ends, which lost 3 bases and 6 bases, there was a span of 15 bases. The CDR3 totals 15 residues. Looked up from germline, CDR1 is MDHEN and CDR2 is SYDVKM. Written as DNA, the CDR3 is TGTGCCAGCAGTTTCCAGGGGGGGCAGGGCAATGAGCAGTTCTTC. Its translation is CASSFQGGQGNEQFF.

This chain joins TRBV9 and TRBJ1-1; D perhaps matches TRBD1 (5 bases). Germline V lookup: CDR1 SGDLS, CDR2 YYNGEE. There are 14 residues in the CDR3. Trimming took off 4 bases at V and 0 bases at J, with 10 bases between the two ends. CDR3: CASSLGTLNTEAFF. The CDR3 nucleotides are TGTGCCAGCAGCCTAGGGACGTTGAACACTGAAGCTTTCTTT. Looking up the rest from reference TRBV9 and TRBJ1-1 gives the full variable domain: DSGVTQTPKHLITATGQRVTLRCSPRSGDLSVYWYQQSLDQGLQFLIQYYNGEERAKGNILERFSAQQFPDLHSELNLSSLELGDSALYFCASSLGTLNTEAFFGQGTRLTVV.